The clone carrying this T cell receptor beta chain was seen only a few times. These data are taken from a study of technical replicates of blood from a handful of donors. Germline trimming cut 6 bases from V and 3 bases from J; bases unmatched to any gene: 6. Germline CDR1 and CDR2: MNHNS and SASEGT. This CDR3 is built from 14 residues. This table comes from immunoSEQ multiplex PCR, and its TCRdb copy is limited to in-frame clones, with some not included. This table holds around 60,000 clones, 90% to 95% found once. The receptor comes from a human donor in good health. Some clones in this sample may be carry-over from other donors' samples. Sequenced input: PBMCs. V is TRBV6-1 and J is TRBJ2-5, with 8 bases that match TRBD2. The CDR3 DNA follows: TGTGCCAGCAGGGCCGGGACTAGGGAAGAGACCCAGTACTTC. Encoded protein: CASRAGTREETQYF.